The 17 T cell receptor beta chains below all came from one sample that was sequenced in a study of T-cell reconstitution after alpha-beta-depleted transplantation in children. Unique molecular identifiers were built into the TCRbeta library. TCRdb fed the PCR reads into MiXCR, producing one record per CDR3 protein. The sample yields 530,000 or so distinct CDR3 sequences, 25% to 30% seen once. The specimen was PBMCs, collected before TCRalphabeta/CD19-depleted stem cell transplant. All receptors come from a boy in the first two years of life with Wiskott-Aldrich syndrome, due to receive a stem cell transplant.

The V and J genes are TRBV5-1 and TRBJ1-2; D is unclear. Germline loops: CDR1 SGHRS, CDR2 YFSETQ. This CDR3 comprises 13 residues. V was shortened by 5 bases and J by 4 bases, with 12 bases between the two germline ends. The DNA of the CDR3 is TGCGCCAGCAGTGGTGCGGGAGGCTATGGCTACACCTTC. It codes for CASSGAGGYGYTF.

The genes are TRBV10-3 and TRBJ2-1; D perhaps matches TRBD2 (6 bases). CDR1 is ENHRY and CDR2 is SYGVKD in the germline V gene. The CDR3 is made up of 14 amino acids. Trimming removed 7 bases at V and 0 bases at J, with 10 bases between. CDR3 loop: CAITEGSSYNEQFF. CDR3 coding DNA: TGTGCCATCACGGAGGGAAGCTCCTACAATGAGCAGTTCTTC.

This clonotype came up a few times. V and J are TRBV24-1 and TRBJ1-2; D is unresolved. The CDR3 is 12 residues long. Germline-derived CDR1 and CDR2 are KGHDR and SFDVKD. Between the trimmed V and J ends, which lost 4 bases and 5 bases, there was a span of 7 bases. In DNA, the CDR3 is TGTGCCACCAGTGACAGAGATTATGGCTACACCTTC. Its translation is CATSDRDYGYTF.

This chain joins TRBV24-1 and TRBJ2-1; 9 bases fit TRBD1. J gave up 7 bases and V 5 bases, and 11 bases lay outside the gene matches. The V gene's germline CDR1 is KGHDR and CDR2 SFDVKD. CDR3 length: 16 amino acids. The CDR3 spells CATSGTGAFRGNEQFF. Here the CDR3 DNA reads TGTGCCACCAGTGGGACAGGGGCCTTTAGGGGGAATGAGCAGTTCTTC.

The chain combines TRBV20-1 with TRBJ2-4, with 8 bases lining up with TRBD2. The germline gives CDR1 DFQATT, CDR2 SNEGSKA (reference sequence). With 4 bases clipped from V and 0 bases from J, the junction kept 2 bases outside the gene matches. The CDR3 contains 14 residues. This CDR3 is CSATLAGAKNIQYF. The DNA for the CDR3 is TGCAGTGCTACTCTAGCGGGAGCCAAAAACATTCAGTACTTC.

There are a few counts of this clonotype. The chain carries TRBV5-1 and TRBJ2-3; the D gene is possibly TRBD2 (6 bases). The germline gives CDR1 SGHRS, CDR2 YFSETQ. V was clipped by 3 bases and J by 6 bases, with 14 bases between them. CDR3 length: 14 amino acids. The CDR3 here is CASSYPGRADTQYF. The CDR3 region has the DNA TGCGCCAGCAGCTATCCCGGGAGAGCGGATACGCAGTATTTT.

This clonotype was seen a handful of times. One end of the junction does not line up with germline, which may come from a read error. This chain links TRBV10-3 with TRBJ2-1; 13 nucleotides agree with TRBD2. CDR1 and CDR2 (germline): ENHRY, SYGVKD. CDR3 length: 17 amino acids. The CDR3 protein is CAISESGTSGTYNEQFF. The CDR3 DNA follows: TGTGCTATCAGTGAGTCTGGGACTAGCGGGACCTACAATGAGCAGTTCTTC.

This clonotype was seen a few times. V usage is TRBV5-1 and J usage is TRBJ2-7; 7 positions match TRBD1. V was clipped by 4 bases and J by 2 bases; unmatched bases: 6. CDR1 and CDR2 from the germline V gene are SGHRS and YFSETQ. The length of the CDR3 is 14 residues. CDR3 nucleotide sequence: TGCGCCAGCAGCCCGGGACAGATGACCTACGAGCAGTACTTC. Translating it yields CASSPGQMTYEQYF.

This clonotype was seen just once. The gene calls are TRBV6-2 or TRBV6-3 and TRBJ2-7; no reliable D call. Trimming stripped 5 bases from V and 0 bases from J, with 11 bases between. The CDR3 length is 14 residues. The germline CDR1 and CDR2 sequences are MNHEY and SVGEGT. The CDR3 coding sequence is TGTGCCAGCAGTACCCGGGCGGTCTCCTACGAGCAGTACTTC. Its translation is CASSTRAVSYEQYF.

This clonotype occurred a few times. The chain combines TRBV12-3 or TRBV12-4 with TRBJ2-3; D gene ambiguous. Trimming left V 3 bases short and J 1 base short, with 11 bases between. This CDR3 is 15 amino acids long. The CDR3 nucleotides read TGTGCCAGCAGTTTCTACCTGGTTGGCACAGATACGCAGTATTTT. As protein: CASSFYLVGTDTQYF.

This rearrangement joins TRBV3-1 to TRBJ2-1; 8 bases agree with TRBD2. The germline CDR1 and CDR2 sequences are LGHDT and YNNKEL (reference sequence). Trimming removed 1 base from V and 8 bases from J; junction bases left unmatched: 7. The CDR3 totals 15 residues. CDR3: CASSQAHGRAHEQFF. DNA of the CDR3: TGTGCCAGCAGCCAAGCGCACGGGAGGGCCCATGAGCAGTTCTTC.

The V and J genes are TRBV20-1 and TRBJ2-7; 7 nucleotides align to TRBD1. J gave up 1 base and V 3 bases, and 9 bases lay outside the gene matches. This CDR3 is built from 15 residues. In germline, CDR1 is DFQATT, CDR2 SNEGSKA (reference sequence). CDR3 in amino acids: CSARKYRTGSYEQYF. Here the CDR3 DNA reads TGCAGTGCTAGGAAATACAGGACAGGTTCCTACGAGCAGTACTTC.

This clonotype was seen only a few times. The chain employs TRBV20-1 and TRBJ2-7, with D hard to call. This CDR3 has 13 residues. Trimming pared 3 bases from V and 0 bases from J, leaving 9 bases between. The germline V gene has CDR1 DFQATT and CDR2 SNEGSKA (reference sequence). The CDR3 is CSASSPPSYEQYF. The CDR3 DNA is TGCAGTGCTAGTTCTCCCCCCTCCTACGAGCAGTACTTC.

The chain employs TRBV9 and TRBJ2-6, with 7 bases fitting TRBD2. The CDR3 consists of 18 residues. In germline, CDR1 is SGDLS, CDR2 YYNGEE. J was trimmed by 0 bases and V by 1 base; bases with no gene match: 7. The CDR3 DNA reads TGTGCCAGCAGCGTATGGGGGGGAACTAGCTCTGGGGCCAACGTCCTGACTTTC. It specifies CASSVWGGTSSGANVLTF.

As DNA, the CDR3 is TGTGCCAGCAGCTTACCGACAGGGAGCACTGAAGCTTTCTTT. Translation: CASSLPTGSTEAFF. This sequence joins TRBV11-2 and TRBJ1-1, with 7 bases aligning to TRBD1. CDR1 is SGHAT and CDR2 is FQNNGV in the germline V gene. Trimming took 2 bases from V and 4 from J; bases not matched to a gene: 4. CDR3 size: 14 residues.

This chain joins TRBV5-1 and TRBJ2-6; D not resolved. The germline gives CDR1 SGHRS, CDR2 YFSETQ. V shed 0 bases and J shed 2 bases, with 6 bases lying between them. CDR3 length equals 15 residues. The CDR3 loop is CASSLERTGANVLTF. CDR3 nucleotide sequence: TGCGCCAGCAGCTTGGAGAGGACTGGGGCCAACGTCCTGACTTTC.

This clonotype turned up a few times. The chain is built from TRBV5-1 and TRBJ2-5, with a tentative D call TRBD1 (6 bases). This CDR3 is built from 14 residues. In germline, CDR1 is SGHRS, CDR2 YFSETQ. V was clipped by 1 base and J by 4 bases, with 11 bases between them. The CDR3 spells CASSLWQGRETQYF. DNA for the CDR3: TGCGCCAGCAGCTTGTGGCAGGGGCGAGAGACCCAGTACTTC. Complete variable domain (other parts from reference TRBV5-1 and TRBJ2-5): KAGVTQTPRYLIKTRGQQVTLSCSPISGHRSVSWYQQTPGQGLQFLFEYFSETQRNKGNFPGRFSGRQFSNSRSEMNVSTLELGDSALYLCASSLWQGRETQYFGPGTRLLVL.